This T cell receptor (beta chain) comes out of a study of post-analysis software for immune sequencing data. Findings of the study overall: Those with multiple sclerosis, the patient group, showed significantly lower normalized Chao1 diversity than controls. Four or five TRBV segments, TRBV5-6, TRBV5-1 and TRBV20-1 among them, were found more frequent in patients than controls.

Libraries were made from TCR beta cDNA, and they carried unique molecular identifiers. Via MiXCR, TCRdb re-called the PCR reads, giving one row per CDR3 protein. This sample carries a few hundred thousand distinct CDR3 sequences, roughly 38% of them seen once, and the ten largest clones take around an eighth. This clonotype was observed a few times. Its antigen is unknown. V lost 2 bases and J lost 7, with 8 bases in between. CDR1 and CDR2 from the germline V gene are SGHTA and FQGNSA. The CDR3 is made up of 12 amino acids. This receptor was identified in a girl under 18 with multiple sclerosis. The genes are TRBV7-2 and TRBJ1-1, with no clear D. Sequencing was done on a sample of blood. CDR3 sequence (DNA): TGTGCCAGCAGCTTATATGAGGATGAAGCTTTCTTT. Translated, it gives CASSLYEDEAFF. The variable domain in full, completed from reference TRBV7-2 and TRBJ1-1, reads GAGVSQSPSNKVTEKGKDVELRCDPISGHTALYWYRQSLGQGLEFLIYFQGNSAPDKSGLPSDRFSAERTGGSVSTLTIQRTQQEDSAVYLCASSLYEDEAFFGQGTRLTVV.